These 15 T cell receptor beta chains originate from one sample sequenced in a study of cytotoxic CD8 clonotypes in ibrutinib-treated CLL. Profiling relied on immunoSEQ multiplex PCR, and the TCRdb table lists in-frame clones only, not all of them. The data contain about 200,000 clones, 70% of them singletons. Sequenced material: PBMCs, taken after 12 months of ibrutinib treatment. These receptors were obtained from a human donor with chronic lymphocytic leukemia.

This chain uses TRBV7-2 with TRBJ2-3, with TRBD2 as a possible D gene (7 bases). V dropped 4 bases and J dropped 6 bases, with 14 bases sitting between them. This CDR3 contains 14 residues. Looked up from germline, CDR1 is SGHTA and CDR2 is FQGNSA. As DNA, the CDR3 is TGTGCCAGCAGCTGGGCGGGGAGGGGGGATACGCAGTATTTT. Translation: CASSWAGRGDTQYF.

The CDR3 sequence is CASSLSSSFRWDSNQPQHF. The CDR3 nucleotides are TGTGCCAGCAGTTTATCGAGTTCGTTTAGATGGGATAGCAATCAGCCCCAGCATTTT. V usage is TRBV27 and J usage is TRBJ1-5; no clear D. Germline-derived CDR1 and CDR2 are MNHEY and SMNVEV (reference sequence). The CDR3 consists of 19 residues. V lost 0 bases and J 0 bases, leaving 18 bases between the germline ends.

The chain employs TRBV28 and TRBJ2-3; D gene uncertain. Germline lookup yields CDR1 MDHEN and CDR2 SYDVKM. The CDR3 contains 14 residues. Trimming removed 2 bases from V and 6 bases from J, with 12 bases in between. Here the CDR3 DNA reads TGTGCCAGCAGTTTACGGGTGTTCGGGGATACGCAGTATTTT. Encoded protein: CASSLRVFGDTQYF.

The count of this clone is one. The CDR3 DNA follows: TGCGCCAGCAGCTCCTCTGGACAGGTTTACGAGCAGTACTTC. This codes for CASSSSGQVYEQYF. The rearrangement links TRBV5-1 to TRBJ2-7, with TRBD1 matching 7 bases. The V gene end was trimmed by 3 bases and the J gene end by 4 bases; junction bases not matched to a gene: 7. CDR3 size: 14 residues. The germline CDR1 and CDR2 sequences are SGHRS and YFSETQ. Filled out from reference TRBV5-1 and TRBJ2-7, the complete variable domain reads KAGVTQTPRYLIKTRGQQVTLSCSPISGHRSVSWYQQTPGQGLQFLFEYFSETQRNKGNFPGRFSGRQFSNSRSEMNVSTLELGDSALYLCASSSSGQVYEQYFGPGTRLTVT.

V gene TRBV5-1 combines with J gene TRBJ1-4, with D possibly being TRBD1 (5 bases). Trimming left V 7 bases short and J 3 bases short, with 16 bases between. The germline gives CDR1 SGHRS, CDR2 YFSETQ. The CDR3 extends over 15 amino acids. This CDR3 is CASRLSGRSNEKLFF. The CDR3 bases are TGCGCCAGCCGTCTTTCGGGGCGATCTAATGAAAAACTGTTTTTT.

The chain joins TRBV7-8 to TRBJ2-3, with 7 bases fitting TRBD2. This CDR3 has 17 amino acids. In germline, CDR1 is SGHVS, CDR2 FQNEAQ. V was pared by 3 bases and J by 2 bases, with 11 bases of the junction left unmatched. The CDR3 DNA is TGTGCCAGCAGCTTTCGTCGGGGGGTCCGGGACACAGATACGCAGTATTTT. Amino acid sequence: CASSFRRGVRDTDTQYF.

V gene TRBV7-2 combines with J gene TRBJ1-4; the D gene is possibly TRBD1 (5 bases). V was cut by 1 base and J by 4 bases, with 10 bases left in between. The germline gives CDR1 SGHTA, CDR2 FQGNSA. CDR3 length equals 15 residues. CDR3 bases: TGTGCCAGCAGCTTAGAGGGGCTTGATAATGAAAAACTGTTTTTT. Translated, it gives CASSLEGLDNEKLFF.

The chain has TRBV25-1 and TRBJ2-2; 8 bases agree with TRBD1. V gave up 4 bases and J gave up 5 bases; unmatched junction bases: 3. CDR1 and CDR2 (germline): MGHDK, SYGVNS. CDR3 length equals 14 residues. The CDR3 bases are TGTGCCAGCAGTGGACAGGGGTTTACCGGGGAGCTGTTTTTT. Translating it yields CASSGQGFTGELFF.

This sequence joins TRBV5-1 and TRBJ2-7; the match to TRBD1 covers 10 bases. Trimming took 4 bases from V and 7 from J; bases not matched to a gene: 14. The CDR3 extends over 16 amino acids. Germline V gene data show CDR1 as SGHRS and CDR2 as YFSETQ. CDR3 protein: CASSARQGAPWEEQYF. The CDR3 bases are TGCGCCAGCAGCGCCAGACAGGGGGCCCCATGGGAGGAGCAGTACTTC.

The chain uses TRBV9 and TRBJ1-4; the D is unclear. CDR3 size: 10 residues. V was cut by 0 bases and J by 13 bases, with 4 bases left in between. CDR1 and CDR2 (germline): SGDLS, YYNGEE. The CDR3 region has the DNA TGTGCCAGCAGCGTAGTACGACTGTTTTTT. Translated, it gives CASSVVRLFF.

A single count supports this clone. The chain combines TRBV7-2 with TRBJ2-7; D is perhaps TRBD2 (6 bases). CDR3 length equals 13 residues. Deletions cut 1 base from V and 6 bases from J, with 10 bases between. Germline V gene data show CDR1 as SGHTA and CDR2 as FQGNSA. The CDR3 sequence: CASSLDWRGEQYF. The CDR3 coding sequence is TGTGCCAGCAGCTTAGATTGGAGGGGCGAGCAGTACTTC.

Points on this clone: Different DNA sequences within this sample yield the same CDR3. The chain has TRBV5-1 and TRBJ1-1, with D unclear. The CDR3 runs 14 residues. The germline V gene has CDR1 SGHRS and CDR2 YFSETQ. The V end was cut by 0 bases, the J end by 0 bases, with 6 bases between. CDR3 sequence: CASSLDAVNTEAFF. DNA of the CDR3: TGCGCCAGCAGCTTGGACGCGGTGAACACTGAAGCTTTCTTT.

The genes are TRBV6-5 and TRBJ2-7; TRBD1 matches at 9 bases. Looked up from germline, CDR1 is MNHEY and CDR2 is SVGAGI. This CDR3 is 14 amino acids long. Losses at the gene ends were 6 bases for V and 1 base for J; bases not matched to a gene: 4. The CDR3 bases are TGTGCCAGCAGACGGGGACAGGGTTCCTACGAGCAGTACTTC. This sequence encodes CASRRGQGSYEQYF.

The CDR3 bases are TGTGCCAGCAGTACAAACAGGGAGCGCGAGACCCAGTACTTC. It specifies CASSTNRERETQYF. The V gene is TRBV6-5, the J gene TRBJ2-5, with a tentative D call TRBD1 (6 bases). CDR1 MNHEY and CDR2 SVGAGI come from the germline V gene. V was pared by 5 bases and J by 5 bases, with 15 bases between. This CDR3 comprises 14 residues.

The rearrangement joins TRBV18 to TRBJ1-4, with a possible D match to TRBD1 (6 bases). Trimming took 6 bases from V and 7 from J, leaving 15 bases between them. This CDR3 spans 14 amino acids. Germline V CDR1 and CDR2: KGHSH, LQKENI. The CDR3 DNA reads TGTGCCAGCTCCCTACAGGGATCCGGTGAAAAACTGTTTTTT. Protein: CASSLQGSGEKLFF.